The 32 T cell receptor beta chains below were found in one sample sequenced in a study of blood T cell repertoires in COVID-19. TCRdb's table, derived via immunoSEQ multiplex PCR, lists solely in-frame clones and lacks some. This table holds 100,000 to 150,000 clones, 85% to 90% found once. Sequenced input: peripheral blood. These receptors originate from a woman older than 75 with acute or convalescent COVID-19.

The genes are TRBV15 and TRBJ2-3, with 9 bases lining up with TRBD2. Germline V gives CDR1 LNHNV, CDR2 YYDKDF (reference sequence). V gave up 4 bases and J gave up 3 bases; unmatched junction bases: 8. The length of the CDR3 is 16 residues. CDR3 sequence reads: CATSKDRAGGTDTQYF. CDR3 DNA sequence: TGTGCCACCAGCAAAGACAGAGCGGGGGGTACAGATACGCAGTATTTT. Looking up the rest from reference TRBV15 and TRBJ2-3 gives the full variable domain: DAMVIQNPRYQVTQFGKPVTLSCSQTLNHNVMYWYQQKSSQAPKLLFHYYDKDFNNEADTPDNFQSRRPNTSFCFLDIRSPGLGDTAMYLCATSKDRAGGTDTQYFGPGTRLTVL.

This clone was seen just once. The V gene is TRBV10-1, the J gene TRBJ2-3; 8 positions agree with TRBD2. Germline assignment: CDR1 WNHNN and CDR2 SYGVQD (reference sequence). The CDR3 extends over 15 amino acids. V dropped 4 bases and J dropped 5; count of bases not matched to a gene: 8. The CDR3 sequence is CASSGTAGEIDTQYF. In DNA, the CDR3 is TGCGCCAGCAGTGGCACAGCGGGGGAGATAGATACGCAGTATTTT.

This clone has only one observation. CDR3 region: CASSQERGNTIYF. CDR3 nucleotides: TGCGCCAGCAGCCAAGAGAGAGGAAACACCATATATTTT. This chain uses TRBV4-3 with TRBJ1-3; D uncertain. This CDR3 is built from 13 residues. The germline CDR1 and CDR2 sequences are LGHNA and YSLEER. V was shortened by 0 bases and J by 4 bases, with 4 bases between the two germline ends.

V gene TRBV28 combines with J gene TRBJ1-4; weak D call: TRBD1 (5 bases). Germline CDR1 reads MDHEN; CDR2 reads SYDVKM. Trimming pared 6 bases from V and 5 bases from J, leaving 13 bases between. CDR3 size: 14 residues. The CDR3 nucleotides read TGTGCCAGCAGAACAAGCGGGGGAAATGAAAAACTGTTTTTT. It translates to CASRTSGGNEKLFF.

The genes are TRBV7-9 and TRBJ2-1; D uncertain. Germline loops: CDR1 SEHNR, CDR2 FQNEAQ (reference sequence). The ends were cut back, 4 bases at V and 6 bases at J, with 10 bases in the middle. This CDR3 region has 13 residues. The CDR3 spells CASSYPSGNEQFF. For the CDR3, the DNA is TGTGCCAGCAGCTACCCCTCGGGCAATGAGCAGTTCTTC.

The rearrangement links TRBV4-1 to TRBJ1-2; tentative D call: TRBD1 (5 bases). CDR1 and CDR2 from the germline V gene are MGHRA and YSYEKL. Trimming pared 2 bases from V and 2 bases from J, leaving 15 bases between. The CDR3 is 16 amino acids. The CDR3 nucleotides read TGCGCCAGCAGCCAATTCGGGGACTGGAGGAACTATGGCTACACCTTC. It specifies CASSQFGDWRNYGYTF.

The chain's CDR3 is CSSGWSEAFF. CDR3 bases: TGCAGCTCTGGCTGGTCTGAAGCTTTCTTT. V usage is TRBV29-1 and J usage is TRBJ1-1, with D hard to call. Germline values: CDR1 SQVTM, CDR2 ANQGSEA. Trimming removed 8 bases at V and 6 bases at J, with 10 bases between. This CDR3 has 10 amino acids.

V gene TRBV27 combines with J gene TRBJ2-7; no definite D call. The germline gives CDR1 MNHEY, CDR2 SMNVEV (reference sequence). The CDR3 extends over 17 amino acids. The V end lost 0 bases, the J end lost 3 bases, and 18 bases lay between the germline ends. CDR3 DNA sequence: TGTGCCAGCAGTTTATCGATAACAATCAAAAGATACTACGAGCAGTACGTC. Protein product: CASSLSITIKRYYEQYV.

This chain connects TRBV28 to TRBJ1-6, with a tentative D call TRBD1 (6 bases). Germline values: CDR1 MDHEN, CDR2 SYDVKM. CDR3 length: 14 amino acids. V was cut by 3 bases and J by 8 bases, with 11 bases left in between. The CDR3 bases are TGTGCCAGCAGTTTGTCACAGGGCTATTCACCCCTCCACTTT. The encoded protein is CASSLSQGYSPLHF. The whole variable domain, filled in from reference TRBV28 and TRBJ1-6, reads DVKVTQSSRYLVKRTGEKVFLECVQDMDHENMFWYRQDPGLGLRLIYFSYDVKMKEKGDIPEGYSVSREKKERFSLILESASTNQTSMYLCASSLSQGYSPLHFGNGTRLTVT.

The gene calls are TRBV5-1 and TRBJ1-6; 7 nucleotides line up with TRBD1. V shed 3 bases, J shed 7 bases, and the junction held 13 bases outside the gene matches. CDR1 and CDR2 from the germline V gene are SGHRS and YFSETQ. This CDR3 has 17 residues. CDR3 loop: CASSSRTGLIANSPLHF. DNA for the CDR3: TGCGCCAGCAGCTCCCGGACAGGTCTCATCGCCAATTCACCCCTCCACTTT.

The chain combines TRBV18 with TRBJ2-1; 9 bases align to TRBD1. Per germline, CDR1 KGHSH and CDR2 LQKENI. The CDR3 has 17 residues. Trimming at V came to 3 bases and at J to 1 base, leaving 7 bases not matched to a gene. Written as DNA, the CDR3 is TGTGCCAGCTCACCGGGACAGGGTATGAGGTCCTACAATGAGCAGTTCTTC. Its protein product is CASSPGQGMRSYNEQFF.

The rearrangement links TRBV19 to TRBJ1-1; D is unclear. Germline values: CDR1 LNHDA, CDR2 SQIVND (reference sequence). Trimming removed 7 bases from V and 1 base from J, with 7 bases in between. CDR3 length: 12 amino acids. The CDR3 DNA follows: TGTGCCAGTATGATCGGGAACACTGAAGCTTTCTTT. It specifies CASMIGNTEAFF.

The chain recombines TRBV28 with TRBJ1-2; TRBD1 matches 8 bases. Trimming took 2 bases from V and 2 from J; bases not matched to a gene: 4. The CDR3 spans 15 residues. Looked up from germline, CDR1 is MDHEN and CDR2 is SYDVKM. The CDR3 nucleotides read TGTGCCAGCAGTTTAGAGACAGGGGAGAACTATGGCTACACCTTC. It encodes CASSLETGENYGYTF.

This chain connects TRBV19 to TRBJ1-5; D gene ambiguous. Germline CDR1 and CDR2: LNHDA and SQIVND (reference sequence). CDR3 length equals 15 residues. The V and J ends lost 3 bases and 4 bases respectively, with 13 bases between them. The CDR3 sequence is CASSMELVTNQPQHF. CDR3 DNA sequence: TGTGCCAGTAGTATGGAGTTGGTCACAAATCAGCCCCAGCATTTT.

This sequence joins TRBV9 and TRBJ1-1; 7 bases match TRBD1. The CDR3 consists of 13 residues. With 3 bases clipped from V and 8 bases from J, the junction kept 7 bases outside the gene matches. Germline assignment: CDR1 SGDLS and CDR2 YYNGEE. The CDR3 spells CASSGTGTEEAFF. CDR3 DNA: TGTGCCAGCAGCGGAACCGGGACAGAGGAAGCTTTCTTT.

The rearrangement links TRBV4-1 to TRBJ2-7, with 7 bases lining up with TRBD1. Germline CDR1 and CDR2: MGHRA and YSYEKL. Trimming at V came to 1 base and at J to 2 bases, leaving 8 bases not matched to a gene. This CDR3 comprises 16 residues. In nucleotides, the CDR3 is TGCGCCAGCAGCCAAGGGATGGGACAGAGACCCTACGAGCAGTACTTC. This sequence encodes CASSQGMGQRPYEQYF.

The CDR3 reads CASTGIRGSNQPQHF. CDR3 nucleotides: TGTGCCAGCACAGGGATCCGCGGAAGCAATCAGCCCCAGCATTTT. The chain employs TRBV6-6 and TRBJ1-5; D is possibly TRBD1 (5 bases). This CDR3 contains 15 residues. Germline lookup yields CDR1 MNHNY and CDR2 SVGAGI (reference sequence). Trimming took 7 bases from V and 1 from J, leaving 14 bases between them.

The chain uses TRBV9 and TRBJ2-7; a weak D match, TRBD1 (6 bases). The CDR3 is made up of 14 amino acids. The germline V gene encodes CDR1 SGDLS and CDR2 YYNGEE. V dropped 2 bases and J dropped 4 bases, with 13 bases sitting between them. CDR3 loop: CASSVRQAEYEQYV. CDR3 bases: TGTGCCAGCAGCGTGCGACAGGCTGAATACGAGCAGTACGTC.

The V and J genes are TRBV3-1 (or the pseudogene TRBV3-2) and TRBJ2-5, with 7 nucleotides matching TRBD1. The germline V gene has CDR1 LGHDT and CDR2 YNNKEL (reference sequence). The CDR3 extends over 14 amino acids. V shed 3 bases, J shed 5 bases, and the junction held 6 bases outside the gene matches. The CDR3 loop reads CASSHRTGDETQYF. In DNA, the CDR3 is TGTGCCAGCAGCCACAGAACAGGGGACGAGACCCAGTACTTC.

V usage is TRBV18 and J usage is TRBJ2-2, with D possibly matching TRBD1 (7 bases). CDR1 is KGHSH and CDR2 is LQKENI in the germline V gene. This CDR3 comprises 20 residues. V lost 4 bases to trimming and J lost 5 bases, with 29 bases between them. The chain's CDR3 is CASSRVGQFSSTGGTGELFF. For the CDR3, the DNA is TGTGCCAGCTCACGCGTGGGACAGTTCTCTTCTACTGGAGGGACCGGGGAGCTGTTTTTT.

This chain uses TRBV4-2 with TRBJ1-4; TRBD1 might be the D (5 bases). The CDR3 extends over 17 amino acids. From germline, CDR1 is LGHNA and CDR2 YNFKEQ. The V end lost 0 bases, the J end lost 1 base, and 12 bases lay between the germline ends. The CDR3 region has the DNA TGTGCCAGCAGCCAAGATGGGGGGGGAAGAACTAATGAAAAACTGTTTTTT. The encoded protein is CASSQDGGGRTNEKLFF.

The chain links TRBV11-2 to TRBJ1-5, with TRBD1 as a possible D gene (6 bases). CDR1 SGHAT and CDR2 FQNNGV come from the germline V gene. Trimming left V 0 bases short and J 4 bases short, with 13 bases between. The CDR3 has 16 amino acids. CDR3 coding DNA: TGTGCCAGCAGCTTAGATATGGCAGGGGCAAATCAGCCCCAGCATTTT. Translation: CASSLDMAGANQPQHF.

The chain has TRBV6-5 and TRBJ1-1, with D unresolved. Trimming took 2 bases from V and 1 from J, leaving 5 bases between them. CDR1 and CDR2 (germline): MNHEY, SVGAGI. The CDR3 spans 13 residues. The CDR3, as DNA: TGTGCCAGCAGTTACACGGGGAACACTGAAGCTTTCTTT. Translation gives CASSYTGNTEAFF.

The chain couples TRBV2 to TRBJ2-3; 13 bases match TRBD2. Germline values: CDR1 SNHLY, CDR2 FYNNEI. The CDR3 consists of 15 residues. V trimming: 7 bases; J trimming: 5 bases; junction bases outside the gene matches: 6. The CDR3 nucleotides are TGTGCCAGCAAGGGACTAGCGGGATTGGGAGATACGCAGTATTTT. It codes for CASKGLAGLGDTQYF.

The chain employs TRBV18 and TRBJ1-2; TRBD1 aligns across 9 bases. J lost 3 bases, V lost 0 bases, and 5 bases had no gene match. The CDR3 is 16 amino acids. The germline CDR1 and CDR2 sequences are KGHSH and LQKENI. The CDR3 bases are TGTGCCAGCTCACCACCGGAAGGACAGGGGCACTATGGCTACACCTTC. Its translation: CASSPPEGQGHYGYTF.

The genes are TRBV7-2 and TRBJ2-3; TRBD2 agrees at 9 bases. The CDR3 is 16 amino acids. Germline loops: CDR1 SGHTA, CDR2 FQGNSA. The V and J ends lost 1 base and 2 bases, in that order; junction bases with no gene match: 4. CDR3 region: CASSLGGGGATDTQYF. The CDR3 nucleotides read TGTGCCAGCAGCTTAGGGGGCGGGGGGGCCACAGATACGCAGTATTTT.

The V and J genes are TRBV24-1 and TRBJ2-3; the match to TRBD1 covers 9 bases. The CDR3 is 15 residues long. CDR1 and CDR2 (germline): KGHDR, SFDVKD. With 3 bases clipped from V and 4 bases from J, the junction kept 4 bases outside the gene matches. The CDR3 DNA reads TGTGCCACCAGTGATCTAGGACAGGGGTCAGATACGCAGTATTTT. Its translation is CATSDLGQGSDTQYF.

The chain is built from TRBV9 and TRBJ1-6; 8 positions match TRBD1. The CDR3 has 15 amino acids. The junction had 2 bases not matched to a gene; V was cut back by 0 bases and J by 6 bases. CDR1 is SGDLS and CDR2 is YYNGEE in the germline V gene. CDR3 bases: TGTGCCAGCAGCGTAGTGGGGACAGGTAATTCACCCCTCCACTTT. Translation gives CASSVVGTGNSPLHF.

This chain connects TRBV10-3 to TRBJ1-2; D is perhaps TRBD1 (5 bases). Trimming took 7 bases from V and 5 from J, leaving 14 bases between them. CDR1 is ENHRY, CDR2 SYGVKD, per germline. This CDR3 is 13 amino acids long. The chain's CDR3 is CAIKQVSSYGYTF. CDR3 sequence (DNA): TGTGCCATCAAACAGGTCTCGTCTTATGGCTACACCTTC.

The chain joins TRBV19 to TRBJ1-5, with TRBD1 matching 10 bases. The CDR3 runs to 17 residues. V trimming: 3 bases; J trimming: 6 bases; junction bases outside the gene matches: 11. The germline V gene has CDR1 LNHDA and CDR2 SQIVND (reference sequence). This CDR3 reads CASSMPTGTGVFQPQHF. The CDR3 region has the DNA TGTGCCAGTAGTATGCCAACCGGGACAGGGGTTTTTCAGCCCCAGCATTTT. Filled out from reference TRBV19 and TRBJ1-5, the complete variable domain reads DGGITQSPKYLFRKEGQNVTLSCEQNLNHDAMYWYRQDPGQGLRLIYYSQIVNDFQKGDIAEGYSVSREKKESFPLTVTSAQKNPTAFYLCASSMPTGTGVFQPQHFGDGTRLSIL.

This chain uses TRBV7-2 with TRBJ2-1; 10 nucleotides agree with TRBD2. The CDR3 is 16 amino acids. The trim removed 0 bases at V and 5 bases at J, leaving 4 bases unmatched. Germline V gene lookup returns CDR1 SGHTA and CDR2 FQGNSA. The DNA of the CDR3 is TGTGCCAGCAGCTTAGCCAGCGGGGGGGGACACAATGAGCAGTTCTTC. The encoded protein is CASSLASGGGHNEQFF.

This clone was seen only once. The J gene is TRBJ2-5, the V gene TRBV5-4, with D maybe TRBD2 (6 bases). The CDR3 sequence is 13 residues long. Per the germline V gene, CDR1 is SGHNT and CDR2 is YYREEE (reference sequence). Trimming shortened V by 0 bases and J by 5 bases, and 8 bases separated the two germline ends. CDR3 in amino acids: CASSLVGGETQYF. For the CDR3, the DNA is TGTGCCAGCAGCTTGGTCGGGGGTGAGACCCAGTACTTC.